This paragraph reports one TCR beta chain. The antigen is undetermined. These data come from a study of cytomegalovirus exposure and HLA in healthy donors. At the level of the study: The Caucasian-associated ancestry cluster held roughly 80% of under 450 genotyped donors.

Primers: 60 Vbeta forward and 13 Jbeta reverse. Repertoires were generated with immunoSEQ multiplex PCR, while TCRdb's copy carries only in-frame clones and drops some. Of hundreds of thousands of clones listed, around 80% are singletons. In germline, CDR1 is MGHRA, CDR2 YSYEKL. The CDR3 totals 14 residues. Trimming removed 1 base from V and 4 bases from J, with 10 bases in between. Study results and caveats: Follow-up analysis seemed to connect common viral pathogens with several of the most significant clusters identified.

The chain uses TRBV4-1 and TRBJ2-5; D not resolved. The TCR sequence derives from a boy younger than 18 in good health and CMV-seronegative. The sample comprised PBMCs. CDR3 sequence: CASSQVPVLETQYF. The CDR3 DNA follows: TGCGCCAGCAGCCAAGTCCCTGTTCTAGAGACCCAGTACTTC.